One T cell receptor beta chain is described in this entry. Its specificity is not known. These data come from a study of T cell responses to AZD1222 COVID-19 vaccine. Regarding the study as a whole: Baseline serostatus was positive in only a handful of AZD1222 recipients.

Using immunoSEQ multiplex PCR, the repertoire was profiled, and TCRdb retains in-frame clones only, with some absent. The sample holds 100,000 or so clones; less than 90% are singletons and the top ten take approximately 15%. The CDR3 extends over 14 amino acids. Germline V CDR1 and CDR2: SNHLY, FYNNEI. V shed 10 bases and J shed 3 bases, with 16 bases lying between them. The sequence came from an adult in good health. The chain carries TRBV2 and TRBJ2-1; D is undetermined. The sequenced sample was peripheral blood, obtained on day 0 of AZD1222 vaccination. The CDR3 loop reads CATSLIPDYNEQFF. For the CDR3, the DNA is TGTGCCACCTCCCTGATACCCGACTACAATGAGCAGTTCTTC.